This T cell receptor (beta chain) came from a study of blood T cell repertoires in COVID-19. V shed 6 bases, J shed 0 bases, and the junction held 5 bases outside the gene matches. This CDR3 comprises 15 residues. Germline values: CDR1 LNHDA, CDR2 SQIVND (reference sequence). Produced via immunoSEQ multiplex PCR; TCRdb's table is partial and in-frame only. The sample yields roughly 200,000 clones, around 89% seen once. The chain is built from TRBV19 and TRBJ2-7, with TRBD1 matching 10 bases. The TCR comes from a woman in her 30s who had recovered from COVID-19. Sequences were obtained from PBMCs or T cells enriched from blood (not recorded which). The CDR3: CASRAGQGSSYEQYF. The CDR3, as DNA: TGTGCCAGTAGGGCGGGACAGGGGAGCTCCTACGAGCAGTACTTC.